Presented here are 9 T cell receptor beta chains from one specimen sequenced in a study of T cell repertoires in cytomegalovirus infection. No antigen has been assigned to these receptors. TCRdb re-called the reads through MiXCR, storing one row per CDR3 protein. The repertoire holds over 50,000 distinct CDR3 sequences, with 20% as singletons. The sequencing used CD8+ T cells from cultured PBMCs, collected from culture after CMV antigen stimulation. The receptors here all came from a human donor in good health (CMV status not recorded). Some clones in this sample may be carry-over from other donors' samples.

The chain uses TRBV10-3 and TRBJ2-3; tentatively, D is TRBD1 (8 bases). Germline CDR1 and CDR2: ENHRY and SYGVKD. V lost 0 bases, J lost 3 bases, and 22 bases lay in between. This CDR3 is built from 19 residues. Here the CDR3 DNA reads TGTGCCATCAGTGAGTCGACGGGAGGCAGGGGGCGACCGACAGATACGCAGTATTTT. Amino acids: CAISESTGGRGRPTDTQYF.

In this sample, this clonotype is medium-sized. The chain joins TRBV4-2 to TRBJ1-2; D is unclear. The V and J ends lost 2 bases and 0 bases respectively, with 10 bases between them. The germline gives CDR1 LGHNA, CDR2 YNFKEQ. The CDR3 runs 15 residues. The CDR3 nucleotides read TGTGCCAGCAGCCAAACACTGGTTGCTAACTATGGCTACACCTTC. Protein: CASSQTLVANYGYTF.

This clonotype was picked up a small number of times. The chain uses TRBV6-2 or TRBV6-3 and TRBJ2-4; 7 bases map to TRBD1. The CDR3 has 16 residues. Trimming cost V 5 bases and J 5 bases; bases outside gene matches: 12. CDR1 MNHEY and CDR2 SVGEGT come from the germline V gene. CDR3 loop: CASSEILQGQENIQYF. The DNA for the CDR3 is TGTGCCAGCAGTGAAATCCTACAGGGGCAAGAAAACATTCAGTACTTC.

This chain uses TRBV28 with TRBJ1-1; tentative D call: TRBD1 (6 bases). The CDR3 length is 12 residues. From germline, CDR1 is MDHEN and CDR2 SYDVKM. Trimming cost V 8 bases and J 3 bases, with 10 bases left between them. The DNA of the CDR3 is TGTGCCAGCGAAGGGGGGTACACTGAAGCTTTCTTT. It translates to CASEGGYTEAFF.

This clonotype has a handful of counts. The J gene is TRBJ2-7, the V gene TRBV6-6; 8 positions agree with TRBD1. The CDR3 covers 15 residues. Germline lookup yields CDR1 MNHNY and CDR2 SVGAGI (reference sequence). The junction had 6 bases not matched to a gene; V was cut back by 0 bases and J by 5 bases. For the CDR3, the DNA is TGTGCCAGCAGTTACTCCGGGACGACAGGGGACGAGCAGTACTTC. Its translation is CASSYSGTTGDEQYF.

The rearrangement uses TRBV12-3 or TRBV12-4 and TRBJ1-3; D is ambiguous. V was trimmed by 8 bases and J by 0 bases, leaving 8 bases between them. This CDR3 comprises 13 residues. In nucleotides, the CDR3 is TGTGCCAGCCGGGGTGTCTCTGGAAACACCATATATTTT. Translating it yields CASRGVSGNTIYF.

The gene calls are TRBV28 and TRBJ1-1; TRBD1 might be the D (6 bases). CDR3 length: 14 amino acids. Between the trimmed V and J ends, which lost 0 bases and 7 bases, there was a span of 12 bases. From germline, CDR1 is MDHEN and CDR2 SYDVKM. CDR3 residues: CASSLWQGRNEAFF. The CDR3 DNA reads TGTGCCAGCAGTTTATGGCAGGGGAGGAATGAAGCTTTCTTT.

This clonotype came up a few times. V gene TRBV7-6 combines with J gene TRBJ2-5, with TRBD1 matching over 7 bases. V lost 1 base, J lost 3 bases, and 11 bases stayed unmatched. Per germline, CDR1 SGHVS and CDR2 FNYEAQ. CDR3 length: 17 amino acids. The CDR3 region has the DNA TGTGCCAGCAGCTTAGGACTCGTACAGGGGCTAAAAGAGACCCAGTACTTC. Its translation: CASSLGLVQGLKETQYF.

This chain uses TRBV4-3 with TRBJ2-7; the D is unclear. Germline values: CDR1 LGHNA, CDR2 YSLEER. V was cut by 4 bases and J by 7 bases, with 20 bases left in between. This CDR3 has 15 amino acids. The CDR3 spells CASSPQDGIPREQYF. Written as DNA, the CDR3 is TGCGCCAGCAGCCCCCAGGATGGGATTCCTCGTGAGCAGTACTTC.